These T cell receptor beta chains were read from a single sample in a study of T cells after yellow fever vaccination. One entry per CDR3 protein results from TCRdb running MiXCR on the 5' RACE reads. The sample holds approximately 510,000 distinct CDR3 sequences, 21% seen once. Sequenced here: PBMCs, sampled 21 days after the first yellow fever vaccination. These receptors were taken from a young man who received the YFV17D yellow fever vaccine. Both conserved end residues are part of each CDR3. Each record gives: CDR3 protein, CDR3 DNA, V gene, J gene, D gene, clone size. D genes are given only for firm matches. Size is stated for part of the rows, as once, few or many counts, or as a class when the clone is expanded.

cdr3_aa: CSVEVQQETQYF; cdr3_nt: TGCAGCGTTGAAGTACAGCAAGAGACCCAGTACTTC; v_call: TRBV29-1; j_call: TRBJ2-5; d_call: NA; clone_size: NA
cdr3_aa: CASSLGIAKNIQYF; cdr3_nt: TGCGCCAGCAGCTTGGGGATAGCCAAAAACATTCAGTACTTC; v_call: TRBV5-1; j_call: TRBJ2-4; d_call: NA; clone_size: few
cdr3_aa: CASSYPTGGAGELFF; cdr3_nt: TGTGCCAGCAGTTACCCCACCGGGGGTGCCGGGGAGCTGTTTTTT; v_call: TRBV6-5; j_call: TRBJ2-2; d_call: NA; clone_size: few
cdr3_aa: CASSYTTSGNNEQFF; cdr3_nt: TGTGCCAGCAGTTACACAACTAGCGGGAACAATGAGCAGTTCTTC; v_call: TRBV6-5; j_call: TRBJ2-1; d_call: TRBD2; clone_size: few
cdr3_aa: CSARAGAETQYF; cdr3_nt: TGCAGTGCTAGAGCCGGGGCTGAGACCCAGTACTTC; v_call: TRBV20-1; j_call: TRBJ2-5; d_call: NA; clone_size: few
cdr3_aa: CASSLERGSEPQHF; cdr3_nt: TGTGCCAGCAGTTTAGAAAGGGGGTCAGAGCCCCAGCATTTT; v_call: TRBV12-3/TRBV12-4; j_call: TRBJ1-5; d_call: NA; clone_size: NA
cdr3_aa: CASRRGGEAFF; cdr3_nt: TGTGCCAGCAGAAGAGGGGGTGAAGCTTTCTTT; v_call: TRBV11-3; j_call: TRBJ1-1; d_call: NA; clone_size: NA
cdr3_aa: CSVEGASYNEQFF; cdr3_nt: TGCAGCGTCGAGGGAGCGTCCTACAATGAGCAGTTCTTC; v_call: TRBV29-1; j_call: TRBJ2-1; d_call: NA; clone_size: NA
cdr3_aa: CASSQGETNTIYF; cdr3_nt: TGCGCCAGCAGCCAGGGGGAGACCAACACCATATATTTT; v_call: TRBV4-1; j_call: TRBJ1-3; d_call: NA; clone_size: few
cdr3_aa: CASSLALGGQETQYF; cdr3_nt: TGCGCCAGCAGCTTGGCCTTAGGAGGGCAAGAGACCCAGTACTTC; v_call: TRBV5-1; j_call: TRBJ2-5; d_call: NA; clone_size: NA
cdr3_aa: CASSFRQGNGYTF; cdr3_nt: TGTGCCAGCAGTTTTCGGCAGGGCAATGGCTACACCTTC; v_call: TRBV12-3/TRBV12-4; j_call: TRBJ1-2; d_call: NA; clone_size: few
cdr3_aa: CASLRQGDGTQYF; cdr3_nt: TGTGCCAGCCTCCGACAGGGGGACGGTACGCAGTATTTT; v_call: TRBV7-2; j_call: TRBJ2-3; d_call: TRBD1; clone_size: NA
cdr3_aa: CSARSLAGTSYNEQFF; cdr3_nt: TGCAGTGCTAGATCTCTAGCGGGGACCTCTTACAATGAGCAGTTCTTC; v_call: TRBV20-1; j_call: TRBJ2-1; d_call: TRBD2; clone_size: few
cdr3_aa: CASSLWWGSQNSPLHF; cdr3_nt: TGTGCCAGCAGCTTGTGGTGGGGCAGTCAAAATTCACCCCTCCACTTT; v_call: TRBV7-8; j_call: TRBJ1-6; d_call: NA; clone_size: NA
cdr3_aa: CASSLDYRKQYF; cdr3_nt: TGTGCCAGCAGCCTAGACTACAGGAAGCAGTACTTC; v_call: TRBV7-9; j_call: TRBJ2-7; d_call: NA; clone_size: many
cdr3_aa: CASSLVRTGDNSPLHF; cdr3_nt: TGTGCCAGCAGCTTAGTTCGGACAGGGGATAATTCACCCCTCCACTTT; v_call: TRBV7-9; j_call: TRBJ1-6; d_call: TRBD1; clone_size: NA
cdr3_aa: CASSPGLVSSGANVLTF; cdr3_nt: TGTGCCAGCAGTCCAGGACTAGTCAGCTCTGGGGCCAACGTCCTGACTTTC; v_call: TRBV12-3/TRBV12-4; j_call: TRBJ2-6; d_call: TRBD2; clone_size: many
cdr3_aa: CASSWDDYNSPLHF; cdr3_nt: TGTGCCAGCAGTTGGGATGATTATAATTCACCCCTCCACTTT; v_call: TRBV6-5; j_call: TRBJ1-6; d_call: NA; clone_size: few
cdr3_aa: CSVDLNYGSSSGANVLTF; cdr3_nt: TGCAGCGTTGACCTGAACTACGGGTCTAGCTCTGGGGCCAACGTCCTGACTTTC; v_call: TRBV29-1; j_call: TRBJ2-6; d_call: NA; clone_size: NA
cdr3_aa: CASSTRQARHEKLFF; cdr3_nt: TGTGCCAGCAGCACCCGACAGGCCCGCCATGAAAAACTGTTTTTT; v_call: TRBV7-9; j_call: TRBJ1-4; d_call: NA; clone_size: NA
cdr3_aa: CASSYSMGMGWDTEAFF; cdr3_nt: TGTGCCAGCAGTTACTCCATGGGAATGGGATGGGACACTGAAGCTTTCTTT; v_call: TRBV6-5; j_call: TRBJ1-1; d_call: NA; clone_size: NA
cdr3_aa: CASSYPFRDGFTGELFF; cdr3_nt: TGTGCCAGCAGTTACCCCTTCCGGGACGGATTCACCGGGGAGCTGTTTTTT; v_call: TRBV6-2/TRBV6-3; j_call: TRBJ2-2; d_call: NA; clone_size: few
cdr3_aa: CASSLFRGTGELFF; cdr3_nt: TGTGCCAGCAGTTTATTCAGGGGAACCGGGGAGCTGTTTTTT; v_call: TRBV27; j_call: TRBJ2-2; d_call: NA; clone_size: NA
cdr3_aa: CASSQDAGGRGYTF; cdr3_nt: TGTGCCAGCAGCCAAGATGCAGGGGGCCGTGGCTACACCTTC; v_call: TRBV3-1; j_call: TRBJ1-2; d_call: TRBD1; clone_size: NA
cdr3_aa: CASRTSASYQETQYF; cdr3_nt: TGTGCCAGCAGGACTAGCGCCTCGTACCAAGAGACCCAGTACTTC; v_call: TRBV6-1; j_call: TRBJ2-5; d_call: TRBD2; clone_size: many
cdr3_aa: CASSPGQQYDGYTF; cdr3_nt: TGTGCCAGCAGCCCGGGACAGCAGTACGATGGCTACACCTTC; v_call: TRBV12-3/TRBV12-4; j_call: TRBJ1-2; d_call: TRBD1; clone_size: few
cdr3_aa: CASSFGHVSPYNEQFF; cdr3_nt: TGTGCCAGCAGCTTCGGACACGTAAGTCCCTACAATGAGCAGTTCTTC; v_call: TRBV7-3; j_call: TRBJ2-1; d_call: NA; clone_size: few
cdr3_aa: CASSWGQGITPYEQYF; cdr3_nt: TGTGCCAGCAGCTGGGGACAGGGGATAACCCCCTACGAGCAGTACTTC; v_call: TRBV27; j_call: TRBJ2-7; d_call: TRBD1; clone_size: few
cdr3_aa: CASSLTGSRPETQYF; cdr3_nt: TGTGCCAGCAGCTTAACTGGTAGCAGGCCAGAGACCCAGTACTTC; v_call: TRBV7-3; j_call: TRBJ2-5; d_call: NA; clone_size: NA
cdr3_aa: CAIYSPGGFSYGYTF; cdr3_nt: TGTGCCATTTATAGCCCAGGGGGTTTCAGCTATGGCTACACCTTC; v_call: TRBV10-3; j_call: TRBJ1-2; d_call: TRBD1; clone_size: few
cdr3_aa: CSALPVQIGVIYEQFF; cdr3_nt: TGCAGTGCTCTACCTGTCCAAATCGGGGTCATTTATGAGCAGTTCTTC; v_call: TRBV20-1; j_call: TRBJ2-1; d_call: NA; clone_size: few
cdr3_aa: CASSSTLEQYF; cdr3_nt: TGTGCCAGCAGCTCGACCCTCGAGCAGTACTTC; v_call: TRBV7-9; j_call: TRBJ2-7; d_call: NA; clone_size: NA
cdr3_aa: CASSQDRLGVRDF; cdr3_nt: TGCGCCAGCAGCCAAGATCGGCTAGGGGTTCGGGATTTT; v_call: TRBV4-3; j_call: TRBJ2-3; d_call: NA; clone_size: NA
cdr3_aa: CASSVTANTEAFF; cdr3_nt: TGCGCCAGCAGCGTGACAGCGAACACTGAAGCTTTCTTT; v_call: TRBV5-1; j_call: TRBJ1-1; d_call: NA; clone_size: few
cdr3_aa: CASSKGRGEASF; cdr3_nt: TGTGCCAGCAGCAAAGGGCGGGGTGAAGCTTCCTTT; v_call: TRBV21-1; j_call: TRBJ1-1; d_call: NA; clone_size: NA
cdr3_aa: CASTLAGGPASEQFF; cdr3_nt: TGTGCCAGCACCCTAGCGGGGGGCCCCGCAAGTGAGCAGTTCTTC; v_call: TRBV5-4; j_call: TRBJ2-1; d_call: TRBD2; clone_size: few
cdr3_aa: CASSRDSHANTEAFF; cdr3_nt: TGCGCCAGCAGTCGGGACAGCCACGCTAACACTGAAGCTTTCTTT; v_call: TRBV5-1; j_call: TRBJ1-1; d_call: TRBD1; clone_size: few
cdr3_aa: CASSYSTTLAGFREQFF; cdr3_nt: TGTGCCAGCAGTTACTCGACTACACTAGCAGGGTTCCGTGAGCAGTTCTTC; v_call: TRBV6-5; j_call: TRBJ2-1; d_call: NA; clone_size: NA